This TCR beta chain was profiled in a study of cytomegalovirus exposure and HLA in healthy donors. CDR3 length: 16 residues. Germline assignment: CDR1 MDHEN and CDR2 SYDVKM. V lost 2 bases and J 6 bases, leaving 16 bases between the germline ends. Data came from immunoSEQ multiplex PCR; TCRdb stores just in-frame clones and leaves some out. The sample has 71,000 or so clones, roughly 95% seen once; the top ten hold approximately 3.3%. Sequencing input: PBMCs. The clonotype comes from a woman between 18 and 29 years old in good health and CMV-seropositive. J is TRBJ1-4 and V is TRBV28; possibly TRBD1 for D (5 bases). CDR3 DNA sequence: TGTGCCAGCAGTTTAGCAGGGCTGGTAGGTGATGAAAAACTGTTTTTT. As protein: CASSLAGLVGDEKLFF.